This TCR beta chain originates from a study of blood T cell repertoires in COVID-19 (TCRdb year 2020). Broadly, across the study: Samples from collaborators originated in the United States, Italy and Spain and spanned both the acute and convalescent phases of COVID-19. The material from the prospective study consisted of cDNA or gDNA derived from T cells, B-cell-depleted T cells, or PBMCs. Subjects who had been exposed to COVID-19, were actively infected with it, or had recovered from it provided the deeply sampled blood TCRbeta repertoires that made up the dataset. The repertoires were released in a freely available public database meant as a resource for research on the immune response to SARS-CoV-2. Samples were obtained from the ongoing ImmuneRACE study (first 160 participants) and from some 1,300 subjects provided by 6 global collaborators. A de-identified subject ID, COVID-19 status, age in years and sex were almost always included in the sample metadata. HLA class I and class II types, where available, came from metadata supplied by the sample provider rather than from assay-based typing. Findings and caveats that apply to the study as a whole: How much clinical and demographic metadata was included differed by source and by participant, and the metadata was provided uncurated.

TCRbeta CDR3 regions were amplified from genomic DNA by means of the immunoSEQ Assay, a bias-controlled multiplex PCR. Processing in the source paper ran as follows. The number of nucleated cells in each sample was estimated from the amplification of reference gene primers within the assay. To quantify the absolute abundance of each unique TCRbeta CDR3 rearrangement, sequence reads were collapsed and filtered. For each sample, productive Simpson clonality was calculated as the square root of Simpson's diversity index across productive rearrangements. The table was pulled from immuneACCESS by TCRdb, which kept in-frame rearrangements only. Such tables lose some clones; where checked, under half of the loss comes from unresolved V genes, and the rest has no known cause. V, J and clone size reflect that table, while D and trimming were determined from the DNA. Present in this sample are 200,000 to 250,000 clones, approximately 85% of which were seen just once. The ten largest clonotypes hold around 0.96% of the sample.

Comment on this clone: The clone's antigen remains unknown. No clone much larger than this one lies a single base away; base qualities are absent.

The CDR1 and CDR2 encoded by the germline V gene (reference sequence) are LNHDA and SQIVND. Trimming leaves V shorter by 6 bases and J shorter by 0 bases, with the junction holding 7 bases beyond the gene matches. The CDR3 has 15 amino acids, counting the end cysteine and phenylalanine. Solely the CDR3 DNA is kept, with 45 bases framed from the first base. The collaborating institutions used their own protocols to collect whole blood in K2EDTA tubes. For TCRbeta analysis, collaborators shipped samples as frozen whole blood, isolated PBMCs, or DNA extracted from either of those sample types. Recombination linked TRBV19 to TRBJ2-7; the central 8 bases match TRBD2. The specimen sequenced was peripheral blood. The origin of this receptor is a man between 35 and 55 years old with acute or convalescent COVID-19. Read as DNA, the sequence is TGTGCCAGTAGCTTTAGCGGGGAGAGCTCCTACGAGCAGTACTTC. It is translated as CASSFSGESSYEQYF.